Shown below are 31 T cell receptor beta chains from a single sample sequenced in a study of cytomegalovirus exposure and HLA in healthy donors. The PCR ran on 60 Vbeta and 13 Jbeta primers. Method: immunoSEQ multiplex PCR; TCRdb's copy keeps in-frame clones and lacks some. The sample consists of some 110,000 clones, around 73% of them appearing once. Sequenced: PBMCs. Receptor source: a man in his sixties in good health and CMV-seropositive.

The chain employs TRBV9 and TRBJ2-1; 8 nucleotides agree with TRBD1. This CDR3 contains 17 residues. The trim removed 0 bases at V and 4 bases at J, leaving 9 bases unmatched. Germline lookup yields CDR1 SGDLS and CDR2 YYNGEE. The CDR3 region has the DNA TGTGCCAGCAGCGTAGCGGGGCAGGGGGCAGGGTACAATGAGCAGTTCTTC. Its translation is CASSVAGQGAGYNEQFF. The full variable domain, its missing parts supplied by reference TRBV9 and TRBJ2-1, is DSGVTQTPKHLITATGQRVTLRCSPRSGDLSVYWYQQSLDQGLQFLIQYYNGEERAKGNILERFSAQQFPDLHSELNLSSLELGDSALYFCASSVAGQGAGYNEQFFGPGTRLTVL.

The CDR3 protein is CASSPVRGSGTDTQYF. DNA for the CDR3: TGTGCCAGCAGCCCGGTAAGAGGTAGCGGAACAGATACGCAGTATTTT. The rearrangement uses TRBV9 and TRBJ2-3; D perhaps matches TRBD2 (6 bases). This CDR3 spans 16 amino acids. V was trimmed by 4 bases and J by 3 bases, leaving 18 bases between them. Germline CDR1 is SGDLS and CDR2 is YYNGEE.

This rearrangement joins TRBV6-5 to TRBJ1-1; 8 positions match TRBD1. V shed 5 bases, J shed 7 bases, and the junction held 9 bases outside the gene matches. CDR3 length: 14 amino acids. Germline-derived CDR1 and CDR2 are MNHEY and SVGAGI. CDR3 residues: CASSANRGDYEAFF. The CDR3 DNA sequence: TGTGCCAGCAGTGCGAACAGGGGGGACTATGAAGCTTTCTTT.

The chain carries TRBV7-2 and TRBJ2-5, with a weak D call TRBD1 (6 bases). The V end lost 5 bases, the J end lost 3 bases, and 16 bases lay between the germline ends. Germline CDR1 SGHTA, CDR2 FQGNSA. The CDR3 has 15 amino acids. CDR3 sequence (DNA): TGTGCCAGCAGCCAGTTAGTGGGGGCCGAAGAGACCCAGTACTTC. Encoded protein: CASSQLVGAEETQYF. The entire variable domain, with the rest obtained from reference TRBV7-2 and TRBJ2-5, is as follows: GAGVSQSPSNKVTEKGKDVELRCDPISGHTALYWYRQSLGQGLEFLIYFQGNSAPDKSGLPSDRFSAERTGGSVSTLTIQRTQQEDSAVYLCASSQLVGAEETQYFGPGTRLLVL.

This clone was recorded at least ten times. This sequence joins TRBV11-3 and TRBJ2-7; a possible D gene is TRBD2 (6 bases). This CDR3 contains 12 residues. V was pared by 4 bases and J by 4 bases, with 8 bases between. From germline, CDR1 is SGHNT and CDR2 YENEEA. This chain's CDR3 is CASSSEGYEQYF. CDR3 in DNA: TGTGCCAGCAGCTCGGAGGGTTACGAGCAGTACTTC.

The V gene is TRBV2, the J gene TRBJ1-6; 9 bases are shared with TRBD1. V was clipped by 6 bases and J by 9 bases; unmatched bases: 6. This CDR3 is built from 14 residues. The germline gives CDR1 SNHLY, CDR2 FYNNEI. CDR3 DNA: TGTGCCAGCAGAACCGGGACAGGGACTTCACCCCTCCACTTT. This codes for CASRTGTGTSPLHF.

This chain uses TRBV6-6 with TRBJ2-1, with a weak D call TRBD2 (5 bases). This CDR3 comprises 14 residues. Trimming removed 8 bases from V and 6 bases from J, with 17 bases in between. Germline V CDR1 and CDR2: MNHNY, SVGAGI (reference sequence). CDR3 in DNA: TGTGCCAGCTTGGGTGAGGGTCCGATCAATGAGCAGTTCTTC. Amino acids: CASLGEGPINEQFF.

The chain is built from TRBV7-9 and TRBJ2-7, with D hard to call. Trimming pared 5 bases from V and 1 base from J, leaving 3 bases between. The CDR3 is 11 amino acids. Germline CDR1 and CDR2: SEHNR and FQNEAQ (reference sequence). This chain's CDR3 is CASSVSYEQYF. In DNA, the CDR3 is TGTGCCAGCAGCGTATCCTACGAGCAGTACTTC.

This clone has only one observation. V and J are TRBV11-2 and TRBJ2-3, with D possibly TRBD1 on 6 matching bases. The V gene lost 5 bases and the J gene lost 3 bases, with 18 bases spanning the gap. The CDR3 is 16 amino acids. Germline values: CDR1 SGHAT, CDR2 FQNNGV. In DNA, the CDR3 is TGTGCCAGCAGCCCCATCCAGGGGATAGGGACAGATACGCAGTATTTT. It encodes CASSPIQGIGTDTQYF.

The chain joins TRBV15 to TRBJ2-3; a possible D gene is TRBD1 (5 bases). CDR3 length: 12 residues. V gave up 5 bases and J gave up 6 bases, with 9 bases separating them. Germline V lookup: CDR1 LNHNV, CDR2 YYDKDF (reference sequence). For the CDR3, the DNA is TGTGCCACCAGCGGGGCCTTGGATACGCAGTATTTT. Its protein product is CATSGALDTQYF.

This chain uses TRBV9 with TRBJ2-1, with TRBD2 matching 11 bases. Germline trimming cut 0 bases from V and 10 bases from J; bases unmatched to any gene: 6. Germline values: CDR1 SGDLS, CDR2 YYNGEE. The CDR3 totals 15 residues. The CDR3 nucleotides read TGTGCCAGCAGCGTAGGAGTGATAGCGGGGGGGGAGCAGTTCTTC. Protein product: CASSVGVIAGGEQFF.

The CDR3 DNA sequence: TGTGCCAGCAGCCTTGGGTCATCGTCGGGGAGCACAGATACGCAGTATTTT. Its translation is CASSLGSSSGSTDTQYF. V and J are TRBV28 and TRBJ2-3; the D gene is possibly TRBD2 (5 bases). Germline V gene sequence: CDR1 MDHEN, CDR2 SYDVKM. Trimming stripped 6 bases from V and 0 bases from J, with 19 bases between. The CDR3 totals 17 residues.

The V call is TRBV9, the J call TRBJ1-1; maybe TRBD1 (5 bases). The germline CDR1 and CDR2 sequences are SGDLS and YYNGEE. The length of the CDR3 is 16 residues. The V and J ends lost 0 bases and 3 bases respectively, with 15 bases between them. This CDR3 is CASSVGEARGDTEAFF. As DNA, the CDR3 is TGTGCCAGCAGCGTAGGGGAGGCCCGGGGGGACACTGAAGCTTTCTTT.

The CDR3 protein is CASSPTGHGELFF. CDR3 bases: TGTGCCAGCAGCCCGACCGGACACGGGGAGCTGTTTTTT. The chain carries TRBV7-3 and TRBJ2-2; TRBD1 is a possible D gene (5 bases). The V end lost 5 bases, the J end lost 7 bases, and 11 bases lay between the germline ends. This CDR3 spans 13 amino acids. Germline values: CDR1 SGHTA, CDR2 FQGTGA.

The chain uses TRBV27 and TRBJ2-7; perhaps TRBD1 as D (5 bases). This CDR3 is 15 amino acids long. The V and J ends lost 5 bases and 1 base respectively, with 15 bases between them. Germline CDR1 is MNHEY and CDR2 is SMNVEV (reference sequence). The chain's CDR3 is CASSGRQFSSYEQYF. The CDR3 DNA follows: TGTGCCAGCAGTGGCAGACAGTTTAGTTCCTACGAGCAGTACTTC.

The chain recombines TRBV2 with TRBJ2-5; D unclear. This CDR3 has 15 amino acids. Trimming shortened V by 5 bases and J by 2 bases, and 15 bases separated the two germline ends. Germline assignment: CDR1 SNHLY and CDR2 FYNNEI. CDR3 bases: TGTGCCAGCAGTCAGACTCGCCCACCTCAAGAGACCCAGTACTTC. This translates into CASSQTRPPQETQYF.

J is TRBJ1-3 and V is TRBV30; no clear D. V was clipped by 3 bases and J by 2 bases, with 5 bases between them. Per the germline V gene, CDR1 is GTSNPN and CDR2 is SVGIG (reference sequence). This CDR3 region has 12 residues. Here the CDR3 reads CAWSPTGNTIYF. The DNA for the CDR3 is TGTGCCTGGAGCCCCACTGGAAACACCATATATTTT.

The chain employs TRBV5-6 and TRBJ1-1, with D perhaps TRBD1 (5 bases). The CDR3 is made up of 15 amino acids. Germline lookup yields CDR1 SGHDT and CDR2 YYEEEE. V dropped 3 bases and J dropped 4 bases, with 16 bases sitting between them. CDR3 protein: CASSWGIGSLTEAFF. CDR3 DNA sequence: TGTGCCAGCAGCTGGGGCATTGGATCCCTCACTGAAGCTTTCTTT.

The chain uses TRBV9 and TRBJ2-1; 11 bases agree with TRBD2. Trimming at V came to 3 bases and at J to 5 bases, leaving 4 bases not matched to a gene. The CDR3 contains 15 residues. Germline CDR1 reads SGDLS; CDR2 reads YYNGEE. The CDR3 region is CASSGLGLADNEQFF. CDR3 DNA: TGTGCCAGCAGCGGATTGGGACTAGCGGACAATGAGCAGTTCTTC.

V is TRBV4-2 and J is TRBJ2-7, with D uncertain. CDR1 is LGHNA and CDR2 is YNFKEQ in the germline V gene. The CDR3 has 13 amino acids. V was cut by 3 bases and J by 0 bases, with 6 bases left in between. The CDR3 sequence is CASSQSLSYEQYF. Here the CDR3 DNA reads TGTGCCAGCAGCCAGAGTCTCTCCTACGAGCAGTACTTC.

The CDR3 DNA reads TGTGCCAGCAGCGCTCGGGACTACCGCTACAATGAGCAGTTCTTC. Translating it yields CASSARDYRYNEQFF. The chain couples TRBV9 to TRBJ2-1; 7 nucleotides agree with TRBD2. Germline CDR1 is SGDLS and CDR2 is YYNGEE. V dropped 3 bases and J dropped 3; count of bases not matched to a gene: 6. The CDR3 has 15 residues.

This CDR3 reads CASSPGQGIGGNEQFF. The DNA of the CDR3 is TGTGCCAGCAGCCCCGGACAGGGAATAGGAGGGAATGAGCAGTTCTTC. The gene calls are TRBV7-9 and TRBJ2-1; 8 bases map to TRBD1. V dropped 5 bases and J dropped 7; count of bases not matched to a gene: 13. Germline V gene lookup returns CDR1 SEHNR and CDR2 FQNEAQ (reference sequence). CDR3 size: 16 residues.

The chain joins TRBV2 to TRBJ2-3; the match to TRBD2 covers 8 bases. This CDR3 comprises 13 residues. The junction had 3 bases not matched to a gene; V was cut back by 8 bases and J by 2 bases. Germline V lookup: CDR1 SNHLY, CDR2 FYNNEI. As DNA, the CDR3 is TGTGCCAGCTGTAGCGGGGTCACAGATACGCAGTATTTT. Its protein is CASCSGVTDTQYF.

This clone appeared a few times. The rearrangement uses TRBV6-6 and TRBJ1-2; D remains unclear. CDR3 length: 13 amino acids. V gave up 10 bases and J gave up 8 bases, with 20 bases separating them. Per the germline V gene, CDR1 is MNHNY and CDR2 is SVGAGI (reference sequence). The CDR3 DNA sequence: TGTGCCACCACCAACCATAACGTGGAGGGCTACACCTTC. It is translated as CATTNHNVEGYTF.

This clone occurred a few times. This sequence joins TRBV5-4 and TRBJ2-3; D remains ambiguous. Per germline, CDR1 SGHNT and CDR2 YYREEE (reference sequence). The CDR3 runs 15 residues. V lost 0 bases to trimming and J lost 1 base, with 9 bases between them. CDR3 loop: CASSLGRLRTDTQYF. The CDR3 bases are TGTGCCAGCAGCTTGGGGCGACTCCGCACAGATACGCAGTATTTT.

Notes on this clone: One end of the junction varies from germline; a read error may be responsible. The chain combines TRBV5-1 with TRBJ1-1, with 8 bases fitting TRBD1. The germline V gene encodes CDR1 SGHRS and CDR2 YFSETQ. The CDR3 totals 15 residues. CDR3 residues: CASSLGGQDLSEAFF. CDR3 nucleotides: TGTGCCAGCAGCTTGGGGGGACAGGATCTCTCTGAAGCTTTCTTT.

This chain uses TRBV2 with TRBJ2-2; 11 positions match TRBD1. The CDR3 extends over 13 amino acids. Looked up from germline, CDR1 is SNHLY and CDR2 is FYNNEI. Trimming took 8 bases from V and 4 from J; bases not matched to a gene: 0. The CDR3: CASGQGATGELFF. The CDR3 region has the DNA TGTGCCAGCGGACAGGGGGCCACCGGGGAGCTGTTTTTT.

In this sample, this clone turned up a few times. The CDR3 protein is CAWRDRVNTGELFF. For the CDR3, the DNA is TGTGCCTGGAGAGACAGGGTGAACACCGGGGAGCTGTTTTTT. V usage is TRBV30 and J usage is TRBJ2-2, with TRBD1 matching 7 bases. Germline V lookup: CDR1 GTSNPN, CDR2 SVGIG (reference sequence). The junction had 2 bases not matched to a gene; V was cut back by 3 bases and J by 1 base. There are 14 residues in the CDR3. The full variable domain, its missing parts supplied by reference TRBV30 and TRBJ2-2, is SQTIHQWPATLVQPVGSPLSLECTVEGTSNPNLYWYRQAAGRGLQLLFYSVGIGQISSEVPQNLSASRPQDRQFILSSKKLLLSDSGFYLCAWRDRVNTGELFFGEGSRLTVL.

The chain links TRBV11-2 to TRBJ2-3; D is possibly TRBD2 (6 bases). This CDR3 contains 18 residues. From germline, CDR1 is SGHAT and CDR2 FQNNGV. Trimming left V 6 bases short and J 1 base short, with 23 bases between. CDR3 sequence: CASRYRDFIQSGTDTQYF. DNA of the CDR3: TGTGCCAGCAGATACCGGGACTTCATACAATCTGGCACAGATACGCAGTATTTT.

This rearrangement joins TRBV18 to TRBJ2-2; 11 bases fit TRBD1. J was trimmed by 6 bases and V by 6 bases; bases with no gene match: 9. This CDR3 spans 16 amino acids. Germline CDR1 reads KGHSH; CDR2 reads LQKENI. The CDR3 is CASSLGQGALAGELFF. The CDR3 DNA reads as TGTGCCAGCTCTCTCGGACAGGGGGCGCTGGCCGGGGAGCTGTTTTTT.

The V gene is TRBV2, the J gene TRBJ2-7; 7 bases line up with TRBD1. V shed 1 base and J 2 bases; nucleotides not matched to a gene: 23. CDR1 is SNHLY and CDR2 is FYNNEI in the germline V gene. This CDR3 has 21 amino acids. The CDR3, as DNA: TGTGCCAGCAGTGAAGTACTTCCGTGGGACAGCCAGAAAAAATACACCTACGAGCAGTACTTC. Translating it yields CASSEVLPWDSQKKYTYEQYF. Combining the CDR3 with reference TRBV2 and TRBJ2-7 gives the whole variable domain EPEVTQTPSHQVTQMGQEVILRCVPISNHLYFYWYRQILGQKVEFLVSFYNNEISEKSEIFDDQFSVERPDGSNFTLKIRSTKLEDSAMYFCASSEVLPWDSQKKYTYEQYFGPGTRLTVT.